The 5 T cell receptor beta chains below were found in one sample sequenced in a study of cytomegalovirus exposure and HLA in healthy donors. 60 Vbeta and 13 Jbeta primers were used in PCR. Clones were read by immunoSEQ multiplex PCR, and TCRdb kept only the in-frame ones, dropping some. The sample comprises around 140,000 clones, about 61% of which are singletons, and 2% to 2.5% rests with the top ten. The specimen was PBMCs. The source of these receptors is a woman aged 40 to 50 in good health and CMV-seronegative.

This clone was observed a single time. This rearrangement joins TRBV29-1 to TRBJ2-1; weak D call: TRBD1 (5 bases). CDR1 is SQVTM, CDR2 ANQGSEA, per germline. Deletions cut 4 bases from V and 3 bases from J, with 10 bases between. CDR3 length equals 13 residues. The CDR3 protein is CSVVIRDYNEQFF. The DNA for the CDR3 is TGCAGCGTTGTAATCAGGGACTACAATGAGCAGTTCTTC.

This clone occurred a few times. The CDR3 loop reads CASIQGRWEETQYF. In nucleotides, the CDR3 is TGTGCCAGCATACAAGGACGATGGGAGGAGACCCAGTACTTC. J is TRBJ2-5 and V is TRBV6-1; tentative D call: TRBD2 (5 bases). V was cut by 7 bases and J by 5 bases, with 17 bases left in between. This CDR3 has 14 amino acids. Looked up from germline, CDR1 is MNHNS and CDR2 is SASEGT.

This clone was counted many times. The chain uses TRBV6-1 and TRBJ1-4, with D possibly matching TRBD1 (5 bases). Germline V gene lookup returns CDR1 MNHNS and CDR2 SASEGT. The CDR3 extends over 14 amino acids. V lost 8 bases and J 3 bases, leaving 13 bases between the germline ends. CDR3 sequence (DNA): TGTGCCAGCGGTAGACAGACCTCTAATGAAAAACTGTTTTTT. As protein: CASGRQTSNEKLFF.

The chain uses TRBV5-1 and TRBJ2-2, with D possibly being TRBD1 (7 bases). This CDR3 spans 17 amino acids. V shed 4 bases and J shed 5 bases, with 21 bases lying between them. Germline CDR1 is SGHRS and CDR2 is YFSETQ. The CDR3 DNA reads as TGCGCCAGCAGCACTCGACAGGGTGTGGGAGGAACCGGGGAGCTGTTTTTT. Its protein product is CASSTRQGVGGTGELFF. The whole variable domain, filled in from reference TRBV5-1 and TRBJ2-2, reads KAGVTQTPRYLIKTRGQQVTLSCSPISGHRSVSWYQQTPGQGLQFLFEYFSETQRNKGNFPGRFSGRQFSNSRSEMNVSTLELGDSALYLCASSTRQGVGGTGELFFGEGSRLTVL.

This clone was seen a few times. Other nucleotide sequences in the sample specify the same CDR3. The rearrangement uses TRBV7-2 and TRBJ1-2; D is undetermined. Germline CDR1 is SGHTA and CDR2 is FQGNSA. The CDR3 loop spans 12 amino acids. Trimming took off 1 base at V and 4 bases at J, with 4 bases between the two ends. The CDR3 sequence: CASSLDSYGYTF. The DNA for the CDR3 is TGTGCCAGCAGCTTAGATAGCTATGGCTACACCTTC.